The clone carrying this TCR beta chain was seen at least ten times. Its antigen is still unknown. Sequencing started from total RNA isolated from unfractionated whole blood. These data are taken from a study of human T cells and chemical hapten exposure. Overall study: Minor volume differences among pooled libraries chiefly drove per-sample TCR yield variation.

TCRdb independently ran MiXCR on the 5' RACE reads; one entry per CDR3 protein. Among more than 140,000 distinct CDR3 sequences, roughly 4.1% were seen once, and the ten largest hold around 1.4%. Study-wide findings and caveats: Those TCRs sitting above 1 in 1000 frequency stayed the same with DPC sensitization.

The V and J ends lost 6 bases and 3 bases respectively, with 18 bases between them. The CDR3 runs to 15 residues. The sequence came from a female donor in good health. This rearrangement joins TRBV12-3 or TRBV12-4 to TRBJ2-7; tentatively, D is TRBD1 (6 bases). As DNA, the CDR3 is TGTGCCAGCAGCCCGTATACCAGGGGACGCTACGAGCAGTACTTC. As protein: CASSPYTRGRYEQYF.